This T cell receptor beta chain appears in the sequencing data of a study of cytomegalovirus exposure and HLA in healthy donors. Each donor was nominally healthy when sampled (though unrecorded immune exposures were likely). CDR1 is MDHEN and CDR2 is SYDVKM in the germline V gene. The CDR3 is 15 amino acids. J gave up 7 bases and V 3 bases, and 10 bases lay outside the gene matches. Notes on the study in general: The CMV antigen specificity of three CMV-associated chains was confirmed through in vitro analysis. In an earlier analysis, productive rearrangement rates for most beta V segments clustered near 87% or 30%. Using a false discovery rate of 0.05, a later analysis showed that roughly 16,000 TCR beta sequences were associated with HLA alleles.

Notes on this clone: The antigen is unknown.

The primer mix had 60 Vbeta and 13 Jbeta primers. Repertoires were generated with immunoSEQ multiplex PCR, while TCRdb's copy carries only in-frame clones and drops some. Counted here are some 90,000 clones, around 78% occurring once; the ten biggest clones make up around 4.4%. The chain carries TRBV28 and TRBJ2-7, with TRBD1 identical over 9 bases. The source is a male donor in good health and CMV-seropositive. The specimen was PBMCs. The CDR3 spells CASSLQTGGRREQYF. CDR3 nucleotides: TGTGCCAGCAGTTTGCAGACAGGGGGAAGAAGGGAGCAGTACTTC. Complete variable domain (other parts from reference TRBV28 and TRBJ2-7): DVKVTQSSRYLVKRTGEKVFLECVQDMDHENMFWYRQDPGLGLRLIYFSYDVKMKEKGDIPEGYSVSREKKERFSLILESASTNQTSMYLCASSLQTGGRREQYFGPGTRLTVT.